This TCR beta chain was recovered during a study of glioma-infiltrating T cells. Notes on the study in general: Above-expected tissue-blood divergence occurred in all gliomas, most in low-grade ones.

J was trimmed by 9 bases and V by 4 bases; bases with no gene match: 9. The CDR3 length is 14 residues. CDR1 and CDR2 from the germline V gene are LGHDT and YNNKEL (reference sequence). Regarding this clonotype: Its antigen is not known. Being one base from a much bigger clone, this may be a read error.

Amplification of TCR alpha and beta CDR3 regions from RNA used iRepertoire nested multiplex PCR. One-step reverse transcription and amplification started from roughly 100-400 ng of tissue mRNA or PBMC total RNA. TCRdb re-called the multiplex PCR reads with MiXCR, one entry per CDR3 protein. This sample carries more than 90,000 distinct CDR3 sequences, approximately 40% of them seen once, and the ten largest clones take around two fifths. The clonotype originates from a human donor with low-grade glioma or glioblastoma, undergoing nonglioma brain surgery, or in good health (not recorded which). Sequences were obtained from glioma tissue, nonneoplastic brain tissue, or PBMCs (not recorded which). The gene calls are TRBV3-1 and TRBJ2-5; 9 nucleotides line up with TRBD1. The CDR3 DNA is TGTGCCAGCAGCCCAAGACAGGGGGATGAGGCCCAGTACTTC. The encoded protein is CASSPRQGDEAQYF.